These 26 T cell receptor beta chains share one sample of origin, sequenced in a study of metastatic and nonmetastatic thyroid tumors. Patients were all untreated before their thyroid surgery. TCRdb re-clonotyped the PCR reads through MiXCR. The sample yields about 16,000 clones, around a quarter seen once. Sequencing input: adjacent normal tissue. These receptors originate from a female donor with papillary thyroid cancer or a benign thyroid nodule (not recorded which). Some clones in this sample may be carry-over from other donors' samples.

The chain has TRBV5-1 and TRBJ1-1; D gene ambiguous. This CDR3 spans 13 amino acids. In germline, CDR1 is SGHRS, CDR2 YFSETQ. V was shortened by 0 bases and J by 3 bases, with 6 bases between the two germline ends. Here the CDR3 DNA reads TGCGCCAGCAGCTTGGAGGCGTACACTGAAGCTTTCTTT. This sequence encodes CASSLEAYTEAFF. The full variable domain, in which reference TRBV5-1 and TRBJ1-1 provide the parts outside the CDR3, is KAGVTQTPRYLIKTRGQQVTLSCSPISGHRSVSWYQQTPGQGLQFLFEYFSETQRNKGNFPGRFSGRQFSNSRSEMNVSTLELGDSALYLCASSLEAYTEAFFGQGTRLTVV.

DNA of the CDR3: TGTGCCAGCAGCCAGGAGATAGCGGGGGGCCCCGAAAATGAGCAGTTCTTC. Translating gives CASSQEIAGGPENEQFF. This sequence joins TRBV4-2 and TRBJ2-1, with 10 bases fitting TRBD2. Trimming removed 3 bases from V and 7 bases from J; junction bases left unmatched: 12. This CDR3 region has 17 residues. CDR1 and CDR2 from the germline V gene are LGHNA and YNFKEQ.

This rearrangement joins TRBV7-6 to TRBJ2-5; D is unresolved. The V gene's germline CDR1 is SGHVS and CDR2 FNYEAQ. The CDR3 runs 11 residues. With 5 bases removed from V and 5 bases from J, the gap between germline ends came to 6 bases. This CDR3 reads CASSPGETQYF. Written as DNA, the CDR3 is TGTGCCAGCAGCCCTGGTGAGACCCAGTACTTC.

This chain links TRBV11-2 with TRBJ1-1; 8 nucleotides line up with TRBD1. Germline CDR1 reads SGHAT; CDR2 reads FQNNGV. The CDR3 runs to 16 residues. With 4 bases clipped from V and 0 bases from J, the junction kept 7 bases outside the gene matches. CDR3 in amino acids: CASSSTGVGMNTEAFF. CDR3 coding DNA: TGTGCCAGCAGCTCGACAGGGGTGGGCATGAACACTGAAGCTTTCTTT.

The CDR3 DNA is TGTGCCAGTAGTGGAGGGGGTGGGAATTCACCCCTCCACTTT. It is translated as CASSGGGGNSPLHF. The rearrangement uses TRBV19 and TRBJ1-6; the D gene is possibly TRBD1 (6 bases). Germline V gene lookup returns CDR1 LNHDA and CDR2 SQIVND (reference sequence). The length of the CDR3 is 14 residues. V was shortened by 5 bases and J by 7 bases, with 12 bases between the two germline ends. Variable domain in full (rest from reference TRBV19 and TRBJ1-6): DGGITQSPKYLFRKEGQNVTLSCEQNLNHDAMYWYRQDPGQGLRLIYYSQIVNDFQKGDIAEGYSVSREKKESFPLTVTSAQKNPTAFYLCASSGGGGNSPLHFGNGTRLTVT.

The sample holds a few counts of this clone. This rearrangement joins TRBV5-1 to TRBJ1-3; tentatively, D is TRBD1 (6 bases). The CDR3 has 14 amino acids. Trimming took 0 bases from V and 4 from J, leaving 8 bases between them. Per germline, CDR1 SGHRS and CDR2 YFSETQ. The CDR3 here is CASSLAGHGNTIYF. The CDR3 nucleotides are TGCGCCAGCAGCTTGGCGGGACACGGAAACACCATATATTTT. The variable domain in full, with the rest retrieved from reference TRBV5-1 and TRBJ1-3, is KAGVTQTPRYLIKTRGQQVTLSCSPISGHRSVSWYQQTPGQGLQFLFEYFSETQRNKGNFPGRFSGRQFSNSRSEMNVSTLELGDSALYLCASSLAGHGNTIYFGEGSWLTVV.

The chain carries TRBV19 and TRBJ2-7; D may be TRBD2 (6 bases). Per the germline V gene, CDR1 is LNHDA and CDR2 is SQIVND (reference sequence). This CDR3 has 15 amino acids. V shed 6 bases and J shed 4 bases, with 19 bases lying between them. CDR3 nucleotide sequence: TGTGCCAGTAGCTATACGGGAGAATGGGTTTACGAGCAGTACTTC. Translating gives CASSYTGEWVYEQYF.

Concerning this clone itself: The same CDR3 can be traced to other DNA sequences in this sample. The J gene is TRBJ2-2, the V gene TRBV28; D is possibly TRBD2 (5 bases). The CDR3 covers 16 residues. Germline V lookup: CDR1 MDHEN, CDR2 SYDVKM. V lost 3 bases to trimming and J lost 3 bases, with 14 bases between them. The CDR3 coding sequence is TGTGCCAGCAGTTTCCCAAGCGGTGAAGACACCGGGGAGCTGTTTTTT. Its protein product is CASSFPSGEDTGELFF.

This clone is deemed medium-sized. V is TRBV9 and J is TRBJ1-3, with a tentative D call TRBD1 (5 bases). From germline, CDR1 is SGDLS and CDR2 YYNGEE. The CDR3 is 12 amino acids. The V end was cut by 5 bases, the J end by 2 bases, with 5 bases between. CDR3 nucleotides: TGTGCCAGCAGAGGGGCTGGAAACACCATATATTTT. It encodes CASRGAGNTIYF. The whole variable domain, remainder taken from reference TRBV9 and TRBJ1-3, is DSGVTQTPKHLITATGQRVTLRCSPRSGDLSVYWYQQSLDQGLQFLIQYYNGEERAKGNILERFSAQQFPDLHSELNLSSLELGDSALYFCASRGAGNTIYFGEGSWLTVV.

A remark on this clone: A junction end diverges from the germline sequence, so it may reflect a read error. The chain couples TRBV11-2 to TRBJ1-2, with D possibly being TRBD1 (5 bases). Germline CDR1 is SGHAT and CDR2 is FQNNGV. This CDR3 spans 13 amino acids. CDR3 residues: CASSDQGHYGYSF. CDR3 in DNA: TGTGCCAGCAGCGATCAGGGCCATTATGGCTACTCCTTC.

A remark on this clone: The junction differs from germline at one of its ends, possibly a read error. The chain recombines TRBV7-7 with TRBJ2-1; D gene uncertain. The germline CDR1 and CDR2 sequences are SSHAT and FNYEAQ (reference sequence). The CDR3 has 13 residues. Here the CDR3 DNA reads TGTGCTAGCAGCCCTACCGGTTCAAATGAGCAGTTCTTC. It specifies CASSPTGSNEQFF.

This chain joins TRBV20-1 and TRBJ2-3, with D perhaps matching TRBD1 (6 bases). CDR1 and CDR2 from the germline V gene are DFQATT and SNEGSKA (reference sequence). This CDR3 is built from 15 residues. V gave up 8 bases and J gave up 2 bases, with 20 bases separating them. As DNA, the CDR3 is TGCAGTTCTGATAACCGGGACACCCTCACAGATACGCAGTATTTT. Protein sequence: CSSDNRDTLTDTQYF.

There are a few counts of this clone. The chain couples TRBV6-2 or TRBV6-3 to TRBJ2-1, with TRBD1 matching 7 bases. The germline CDR1 and CDR2 sequences are MNHEY and SVGEGT. The V and J ends lost 5 bases and 5 bases, in that order; junction bases with no gene match: 6. The length of the CDR3 is 14 residues. The CDR3 loop is CASSPRDRHNEQFF. In DNA, the CDR3 is TGTGCCAGCAGTCCCCGGGACAGACACAATGAGCAGTTCTTC.

The chain couples TRBV6-5 to TRBJ2-3; possibly TRBD2 for D (6 bases). The CDR3 length is 14 residues. V lost 6 bases and J lost 1, with 11 bases in between. The germline V gene has CDR1 MNHEY and CDR2 SVGAGI. CDR3 in amino acids: CASSLAARTDTQYF. The CDR3, as DNA: TGTGCCAGCAGCTTAGCGGCCCGCACAGATACGCAGTATTTT.

This clone was found a few times. V is TRBV28 and J is TRBJ1-5; perhaps TRBD1 as D (6 bases). Trimming pared 5 bases from V and 0 bases from J, leaving 14 bases between. The CDR3 totals 16 residues. Germline V gene lookup returns CDR1 MDHEN and CDR2 SYDVKM. This CDR3 is CASSRVGGYSNQPQHF. CDR3 bases: TGTGCCAGCAGTCGAGTGGGGGGCTATAGCAATCAGCCCCAGCATTTT.

The V call is TRBV2, the J call TRBJ2-5, with TRBD1 matching 9 bases. The CDR3 runs to 15 residues. Germline V gene data show CDR1 as SNHLY and CDR2 as FYNNEI. V lost 7 bases and J lost 1; bases outside the gene matches: 7. CDR3 coding DNA: TGTGCCAGCAAGGCGGACAGGGGAGGCCAAGAGACCCAGTACTTC. It translates to CASKADRGGQETQYF.

This clone showed up just a few times. V gene TRBV24-1 combines with J gene TRBJ2-5, with 10 bases aligning to TRBD1. V dropped 4 bases and J dropped 3; count of bases not matched to a gene: 4. The CDR3 has 15 amino acids. Germline CDR1 is KGHDR and CDR2 is SFDVKD. DNA of the CDR3: TGTGCCACCAGTGACTCCGGGACAGGGGAAGAGACCCAGTACTTC. Translation: CATSDSGTGEETQYF.

J is TRBJ2-7 and V is TRBV7-2; D may be TRBD1 (6 bases). The CDR3 has 13 residues. Per the germline V gene, CDR1 is SGHTA and CDR2 is FQGNSA. V shed 3 bases and J shed 2 bases, with 8 bases lying between them. In DNA form, the CDR3 reads TGTGCCAGCAGCTTGGACAGAACCTACGAGCAGTACTTC. Its translation is CASSLDRTYEQYF.

CDR3 DNA: TGTGCCAGCAGTTACTATCGTACATCGGAAAAACTGTTTTTT. This translates into CASSYYRTSEKLFF. V and J are TRBV6-6 and TRBJ1-4; D not certain. Per germline, CDR1 MNHNY and CDR2 SVGAGI (reference sequence). The CDR3 consists of 14 residues. V lost 1 base, J lost 8 bases, and 11 bases lay in between.

This chain connects TRBV19 to TRBJ1-5; weak D call: TRBD1 (6 bases). Germline V lookup: CDR1 LNHDA, CDR2 SQIVND (reference sequence). Trimming took off 6 bases at V and 5 bases at J, with 17 bases between the two ends. This CDR3 has 15 residues. Written as DNA, the CDR3 is TGTGCCAGTAGACATGACAGGAACGCTCATCAGCCCCAGCATTTT. It codes for CASRHDRNAHQPQHF. Supplemented by reference TRBV19 and TRBJ1-5, the full variable domain reads DGGITQSPKYLFRKEGQNVTLSCEQNLNHDAMYWYRQDPGQGLRLIYYSQIVNDFQKGDIAEGYSVSREKKESFPLTVTSAQKNPTAFYLCASRHDRNAHQPQHFGDGTRLSIL.

This clone has a handful of counts. The genes are TRBV6-2 or TRBV6-3 and TRBJ1-5; no firm D call. From germline, CDR1 is MNHEY and CDR2 SVGEGT. This CDR3 has 13 residues. V lost 0 bases and J 7 bases, leaving 7 bases between the germline ends. The CDR3 protein is CASSYSIQQPQHF. CDR3 coding DNA: TGTGCCAGCAGTTACTCTATACAGCAGCCCCAGCATTTT.

Only a few counts were recorded for this clone. The V gene is TRBV6-5, the J gene TRBJ2-7; no reliable D call. V was trimmed by 2 bases and J by 0 bases, leaving 5 bases between them. This CDR3 region has 13 residues. Germline loops: CDR1 MNHEY, CDR2 SVGAGI. The CDR3: CASSYGGSYEQYF. The CDR3 nucleotides are TGTGCCAGCAGTTACGGCGGCTCCTACGAGCAGTACTTC.

V usage is TRBV6-1 and J usage is TRBJ2-7; TRBD2 agrees at 10 bases. CDR1 and CDR2 from the germline V gene are MNHNS and SASEGT. The V and J ends lost 2 bases and 5 bases, in that order; junction bases with no gene match: 6. The CDR3 is 15 residues long. CDR3 DNA sequence: TGTGCCAGCAGTGAACCTAGCGGGAGCTGGAACGAGCAGTACTTC. Residues: CASSEPSGSWNEQYF.

This clone was found a few times. This chain links TRBV20-1 with TRBJ1-2; D possibly corresponds to TRBD1 (5 bases). The CDR3 totals 13 residues. Trimming cost V 5 bases and J 7 bases, with 17 bases left between them. Germline V gene lookup returns CDR1 DFQATT and CDR2 SNEGSKA (reference sequence). Written as DNA, the CDR3 is TGCAGTGCTGGAACATCAGGGATGGGTGGCTACACCTTC. As protein: CSAGTSGMGGYTF.

This clone was picked up a small number of times. The chain combines TRBV28 with TRBJ1-2; 8 bases match TRBD1. The CDR3 consists of 14 residues. Trimming cost V 4 bases and J 3 bases; bases outside gene matches: 4. Germline CDR1 is MDHEN and CDR2 is SYDVKM. The CDR3 region is CASSSGGWDYGYTF. CDR3 DNA sequence: TGTGCCAGCAGTTCAGGGGGCTGGGACTATGGCTACACCTTC.

This clone was picked up a small number of times. This sequence joins TRBV20-1 and TRBJ1-1; D unresolved. This CDR3 is 13 amino acids long. V lost 2 bases to trimming and J lost 2 bases, with 9 bases between them. CDR1 is DFQATT, CDR2 SNEGSKA, per germline (reference sequence). The CDR3 nucleotides read TGCAGTGCTAGATTACAGCTAAACACTGAAGCTTTCTTT. The encoded protein is CSARLQLNTEAFF.